The clone carrying this TCR beta chain was counted only a few times. The antigen is not known. The length of the CDR3 is 12 residues. Trimming pared 2 bases from V and 15 bases from J, leaving 14 bases between. Germline assignment: CDR1 MNHNS and CDR2 SASEGT. This specimen belongs to a study of CD8+CD57+ T cells in acquired aplastic anemia. Turning to the study itself: Each DNA sample taken from sorted CD4+ and CD8+ cells came to about 3.2 ug on average. Study outcomes and limitations: It was found that approximately 29 CD8+ CDR3 sequences were shared between patients and controls. CD8+ Simpson's diversity in patients was not significantly different from that in controls.

According to the study, genomic DNA was the template for TCR beta VDJ and CDR3 profiling. Each CDR3 protein is one row after TCRdb ran MiXCR on the reads. The sample holds under 250,000 distinct CDR3 sequences, almost 35% seen once. This TCR came from a human donor in good health, serving as a control. The chain links TRBV6-1 to TRBJ2-1; weak D call: TRBD2 (6 bases). The sample comprised sorted CD4+, CD8+, or CD8+CD57+ T cells (not recorded which) from PBMCs. The DNA of the CDR3 is TGTGCCAGCAGTGAACAGGAGGGTAGGCGGTTCTTC. Residues: CASSEQEGRRFF.